The 9 T cell receptor beta chains in this list originate from one sample, sequenced in a study of T cells in Graves' hyperthyroidism and ophthalmopathy. Researchers amplified the TCR beta CDR3 regions from RNA transcripts. HTBI primers were employed in a first-round RT-PCR of the TCR CDR3. TCRdb processed the multiplex PCR reads anew with MiXCR; each CDR3 protein has one entry. Of 530,000 or so distinct CDR3 sequences listed, under 20% are singletons. The sample consisted of blood. The origin of the receptors is a woman under 30 with Graves' ophthalmopathy.

The chain carries TRBV5-1 and TRBJ1-2; 7 nucleotides match TRBD1. V gave up 0 bases and J gave up 8 bases; unmatched junction bases: 10. CDR1 SGHRS and CDR2 YFSETQ come from the germline V gene. The CDR3 is 15 amino acids. CDR3 sequence: CASSLVARTGNGYTF. The CDR3, as DNA: TGCGCCAGCAGCTTGGTTGCTCGGACAGGAAACGGCTACACCTTC.

This clonotype showed up many times. J is TRBJ2-3 and V is TRBV2; 10 nucleotides align to TRBD2. Germline loops: CDR1 SNHLY, CDR2 FYNNEI. The CDR3 loop spans 16 amino acids. Unmatched junction bases numbered 4, after V lost 4 bases and J lost 0 bases. The CDR3 reads CASSVMTSGSTDTQYF. The CDR3 DNA reads as TGTGCCAGCAGTGTGATGACTAGCGGGAGCACAGATACGCAGTATTTT.

This clonotype was recorded many times. The genes are TRBV7-8 and TRBJ2-7; D gene ambiguous. Trimming stripped 5 bases from V and 2 bases from J, with 16 bases between. CDR1 is SGHVS and CDR2 is FQNEAQ in the germline V gene. CDR3 length equals 15 residues. CDR3 sequence: CASSPTPGRTYEQYF. The CDR3 DNA sequence: TGTGCCAGCAGCCCCACCCCAGGACGGACCTACGAGCAGTACTTC.

The V and J genes are TRBV7-2 and TRBJ2-1, with TRBD2 as a possible D gene (5 bases). V lost 4 bases and J lost 9, with 10 bases in between. This CDR3 is built from 12 residues. The germline V gene encodes CDR1 SGHTA and CDR2 FQGNSA. The CDR3 sequence: CASSSDLGEQFF. CDR3 in DNA: TGTGCCAGCAGCTCGGACTTGGGTGAGCAGTTCTTC.

This clonotype occurred many times. The chain couples TRBV28 to TRBJ1-5; D may be TRBD1 (5 bases). V lost 7 bases to trimming and J lost 3 bases, with 16 bases between them. The CDR3 is 15 amino acids. CDR1 is MDHEN and CDR2 is SYDVKM in the germline V gene. The CDR3 DNA reads TGTGCCAGCACCGCCGGGGGGAGTTCCAATCAGCCCCAGCATTTT. This codes for CASTAGGSSNQPQHF.

This clonotype was counted ten times or more. The rearrangement links TRBV20-1 to TRBJ2-5; D unresolved. V was clipped by 7 bases and J by 4 bases, with 10 bases between them. Germline assignment: CDR1 DFQATT and CDR2 SNEGSKA (reference sequence). This CDR3 spans 11 amino acids. This chain's CDR3 is CSGAQGETQYF. The CDR3, as DNA: TGCAGTGGAGCCCAAGGAGAGACCCAGTACTTC.

With regard to this clonotype: One base away lies a much larger clone, so this may be a sequencing read error. V and J are TRBV19 and TRBJ2-5, with 7 nucleotides matching TRBD2. Germline values: CDR1 LNHDA, CDR2 SQIVND (reference sequence). V lost 8 bases, J lost 1 base, and 10 bases stayed unmatched. The CDR3 spans 15 residues. The CDR3 DNA follows: TGTGCCAGTCATCCCATCAGCGGGGCCCAAGAGACCCAGTACTTC. It specifies CASHPISGAQETQYF.

The rearrangement joins TRBV7-2 to TRBJ2-1; TRBD2 agrees at 8 bases. V dropped 3 bases and J dropped 0; count of bases not matched to a gene: 7. This CDR3 has 17 amino acids. CDR1 is SGHTA, CDR2 FQGNSA, per germline. The CDR3 sequence is CASSLDSGKASYNEQFF. The DNA for the CDR3 is TGTGCCAGCAGCTTGGATAGCGGGAAGGCCTCCTACAATGAGCAGTTCTTC. Full variable domain (missing parts from reference TRBV7-2 and TRBJ2-1): GAGVSQSPSNKVTEKGKDVELRCDPISGHTALYWYRQSLGQGLEFLIYFQGNSAPDKSGLPSDRFSAERTGGSVSTLTIQRTQQEDSAVYLCASSLDSGKASYNEQFFGPGTRLTVL.

Many counts were recorded for this clonotype. The chain links TRBV20-1 to TRBJ2-1, with a tentative D call TRBD1 (6 bases). The CDR3 consists of 14 residues. V was clipped by 3 bases and J by 6 bases, with 15 bases between them. Looked up from germline, CDR1 is DFQATT and CDR2 is SNEGSKA (reference sequence). The CDR3 coding sequence is TGCAGTGCTAGCTACAGGGAAGGGGGCAATGAGCAGTTCTTC. Encoded protein: CSASYREGGNEQFF.